A selection of T cell receptor beta chains follows, all from one sample in a study of CD8 T cells in ankylosing spondylitis. MiXCR, run by TCRdb on the 5' RACE reads, gives a single entry per CDR3 protein. The table has some 450,000 distinct CDR3 sequences, 17% seen once. The material sequenced was blood, either unsorted or a sorted T cell fraction (not recorded which). The receptors come from a male donor with ankylosing spondylitis. CDR3s include the opening cysteine and the closing phenylalanine or tryptophan. The order of the fields is D gene, clone size, V gene, J gene, CDR3 DNA, CDR3 protein. The D gene is left open where the match is weak. The listing skips clone size in some rows; elsewhere it reads once, few, many or a size class.

NA,few,TRBV5-1,TRBJ2-3,TGCGCCAGCAGCTTGGCAGTGGGGGCAGATACGCAGTATTTT,CASSLAVGADTQYF
NA,NA,TRBV7-6,TRBJ2-5,TGTGCCAGCAGCTTGGAAGACGGTGGCGGGACCCAGTACTTC,CASSLEDGGGTQYF
NA,NA,TRBV5-1,TRBJ2-1,TGCGCCAGCAGCTCCGGGACAAGAGCCTCCTACAATGAGCAGTTCTTC,CASSSGTRASYNEQFF
NA,few,TRBV20-1,TRBJ2-1,TGCAGTCCCCACCTGGGGGGGCCAGATGAGCAGTTCTTC,CSPHLGGPDEQFF
TRBD2,few,TRBV27,TRBJ2-3,TGTGCCAGCAGTTTAAAAAGCGGGACCAGCACAGATACGCAGTATTTT,CASSLKSGTSTDTQYF
NA,few,TRBV20-1,TRBJ1-2,TGCAGTGCTTATCAACTTAACTATGGCTACACCTTC,CSAYQLNYGYTF
TRBD2,NA,TRBV2,TRBJ2-7,TGTGCCAGCAGGCTTCTAGCGGGAGGCCCCTACGAGCAGTACTTC,CASRLLAGGPYEQYF
NA,NA,TRBV5-8,TRBJ2-2,TGTGCCAGCAGCTTAATGCAAGACACCGGGGAGCTGTTTTTT,CASSLMQDTGELFF
NA,few,TRBV7-2,TRBJ2-1,TGTGCCAGCAGCTCAGGGAGCCGGGAAGAGCAGTTCTTC,CASSSGSREEQFF
TRBD1,many,TRBV29-1,TRBJ2-5,TGCAGCGGCCAGACAGGGAAAGAGACCCAGTACTTC,CSGQTGKETQYF
TRBD1,NA,TRBV6-1,TRBJ2-7,TGTGCCAGCAGCAGAAACGACAGGGCCGGCGAGCAGTACTTC,CASSRNDRAGEQYF
TRBD2,NA,TRBV20-1,TRBJ2-1,TGCAGTGCGCGCTGGGGGGGACTCTCCTACAATGAGCAGTTCTTC,CSARWGGLSYNEQFF
NA,few,TRBV28,TRBJ1-3,TGTGCCAGCAGTTTTGAACTTCTTGGAAACACCATATATTTT,CASSFELLGNTIYF
NA,few,TRBV29-1,TRBJ2-7,TGCAGCGTTCAATTACCCGGGAGAGGTCCCTACGAGCAGTACTTC,CSVQLPGRGPYEQYF
NA,NA,TRBV5-1,TRBJ1-1,TGCGCCAGCAGCCCAGGTGACCTGAACACTGAAGCTTTCTTT,CASSPGDLNTEAFF
TRBD2,NA,TRBV18,TRBJ2-2,TGTGCCAGCTCACACCGACTAGCGGGAGACACCGGGGAGCTGTTTTTT,CASSHRLAGDTGELFF
TRBD1,many,TRBV12-3/TRBV12-4,TRBJ2-7,TGTGCCAGCACCCTTAAGGGACCAGGGGGCGAGCAGTACTTC,CASTLKGPGGEQYF
NA,NA,TRBV6-5,TRBJ1-5,TGTGCCAGCAGTTACGTGGCGAGCGGCATATCCGGCAATCAGCCCCAGCATTTT,CASSYVASGISGNQPQHF
NA,NA,TRBV11-2,TRBJ2-6,TGTGCCAGCAGCTTAGTGCTGGGCTCTGGGGCCAACGTCCTGACTTTC,CASSLVLGSGANVLTF
NA,few,TRBV20-1,TRBJ2-6,TGCAGTGCTAGAGGTGGACCAGGGGCCAACGTCCTGACTTTC,CSARGGPGANVLTF
TRBD1,NA,TRBV4-1,TRBJ2-7,TGCGCCAGCAGCCGAGACGGGACAGGGAGCTCCTACGAGCAGTACTTC,CASSRDGTGSSYEQYF
NA,many,TRBV12-3/TRBV12-4,TRBJ2-7,TGTGCCAGCAGTCCCCAACAGGGTTCCTACGAGCAGTACTTC,CASSPQQGSYEQYF
TRBD1,NA,TRBV6-1,TRBJ2-1,TGTGCCAGCACCCCGGACAGGAGCTCCTACAATGAGCAGTTCTTC,CASTPDRSSYNEQFF
NA,many,TRBV5-5,TRBJ1-1,TGTGCCAGCAGCTTAACGCCGAACACTGAAGCTTTCTTT,CASSLTPNTEAFF
NA,NA,TRBV14,TRBJ1-4,TGTGCCAGCAGCCAGCAGATGGGGGGTGCTAATGAAAAACTGTTTTTT,CASSQQMGGANEKLFF
NA,many,TRBV25-1,TRBJ2-3,TGTGCCAGCGCGAGGGGGGATACGCAGTATTTT,CASARGDTQYF
NA,few,TRBV5-1,TRBJ1-6,TGCGCCAGCAGCCGTGAAGGGGCTTCACCCCTCCACTTT,CASSREGASPLHF
NA,few,TRBV7-3,TRBJ2-7,TGTGCCAGCAGCTTAAAGGGGACGGGGAGCACCACGGGGCTAGGAAGGGACTGCCGGCACGAGCAGTACTTC,CASSLKGTGSTTGLGRDCRHEQYF
NA,few,TRBV5-1,TRBJ2-5,TGCGCCAGCAGCCCCGACGCGCCGAGAGGTACCCAGTACTTC,CASSPDAPRGTQYF
TRBD2,few,TRBV29-1,TRBJ2-3,TGCAGCGTAGTCCCGGGACTAGCGATCACAGATACGCAGTATTTT,CSVVPGLAITDTQYF
NA,many,TRBV5-1,TRBJ1-2,TGCGCCAGCAGCTTGACAGAGCAGCCGAACTATGGCTACACCTTC,CASSLTEQPNYGYTF
TRBD2,NA,TRBV5-1,TRBJ2-7,TGCGCCAGCAGCATGCCTAGCGGGGGGGCCTCCTACGAGCAGTACTTC,CASSMPSGGASYEQYF
NA,few,TRBV11-2,TRBJ2-3,TGTGCCAGCAGCTTAGTGCGCCTTAACACAGATACGCAGTATTTT,CASSLVRLNTDTQYF
NA,NA,TRBV30,TRBJ2-7,TGTGCCTGGAACAGGGACGGACTCTACGAGCAGTACTTC,CAWNRDGLYEQYF
NA,few,TRBV3-1,TRBJ2-3,TGTGCCAGCAGCCAAGAGGGACCACTCAGGGCAGATACGCAGTATTTT,CASSQEGPLRADTQYF
NA,NA,TRBV11-3,TRBJ1-1,TGTGCCAGCAGGGCCTACACTGAAGCTCTCTTT,CASRAYTEALF
TRBD1,few,TRBV24-1,TRBJ1-5,TGTGCCACCAGTGCCCCCTGGACAGGCCACAATCAGCCCCAGCATTTT,CATSAPWTGHNQPQHF
NA,NA,TRBV7-2,TRBJ2-1,TGTGCCACCGTAGCGGACCGCTCCTACAATGAGCAGTTCTTC,CATVADRSYNEQFF
TRBD2,NA,TRBV7-8,TRBJ2-7,TGTGCCAGCAGCCCCGGGACTAGCGGGACCTTCGGCGCCGAGCAGTACTTC,CASSPGTSGTFGAEQYF
NA,few,TRBV12-3/TRBV12-4,TRBJ2-3,TGTGCCAGCAGTTTAGCGATGGGGAACACAGATACGCAGTATTTT,CASSLAMGNTDTQYF
NA,few,TRBV7-3,TRBJ2-6,TGTGCCAGCAGTTTAAAGGGCATAGGTGGGGCCAACGTCCTGACTTTC,CASSLKGIGGANVLTF
TRBD2,few,TRBV2,TRBJ2-7,TGTGCCAGCAGGGACCCGGGACTAGCGAGGGACTTC,CASRDPGLARDF
NA,few,TRBV10-3,TRBJ2-3,TGTGCCATCAGTGAGTCGAAACTGGCCGATACGCAGTATTTT,CAISESKLADTQYF
NA,NA,TRBV21-1,TRBJ2-3,TGTGCCAGCAGCATCAGGAGCGGAAGCACAGATACGCAGTATTTT,CASSIRSGSTDTQYF
TRBD1,NA,TRBV12-3/TRBV12-4,TRBJ1-2,TGTGCCAGCAGTTTAGGGACAGGGGATCCTCGCTACACCTTC,CASSLGTGDPRYTF
NA,NA,TRBV3-1,TRBJ1-2,TGTGCCAGCAGCCAAGTCCGGTCCTATGGCTACACCTTC,CASSQVRSYGYTF
TRBD1,NA,TRBV28,TRBJ1-2,TGTGCCAGCAGTTTGACAGGGCCTTTATATGGCTACACCTTC,CASSLTGPLYGYTF
NA,many,TRBV12-3/TRBV12-4,TRBJ2-7,TGTGCCAGCACCCGGGACCCCTACGAGCAGTACTTC,CASTRDPYEQYF
TRBD1,NA,TRBV28,TRBJ2-7,TGTGCCAGCAGTCGTACGTCCGGGACAGGGGTGTACGAGCAGTACTTC,CASSRTSGTGVYEQYF
TRBD2,NA,TRBV11-2,TRBJ2-1,TGTGCCAGCAGCTTAGCCCAGGGTAGCGGGAGTAAGTATGAGCAGTTCTTC,CASSLAQGSGSKYEQFF
TRBD1,many,TRBV6-1,TRBJ1-1,TGTGCCAGCAGGCCTACGGGACAGAGGAACACTGAAGCTTTCTTT,CASRPTGQRNTEAFF
TRBD1,NA,TRBV5-1,TRBJ1-1,TGCGCCAGCAGCCGGGGGACAGGGGGAGGCACTGAAGCTTTCTTT,CASSRGTGGGTEAFF
NA,NA,TRBV20-1,TRBJ1-6,TGCAGTGCTAGAGAAGGGGACAAACTAAGTTCACCCCTCCACTTT,CSAREGDKLSSPLHF
NA,NA,TRBV5-5,TRBJ1-3,TGTGCCAGCAGCTCTCGCGTGGGCTCTGGAAACACCATATATTTT,CASSSRVGSGNTIYF